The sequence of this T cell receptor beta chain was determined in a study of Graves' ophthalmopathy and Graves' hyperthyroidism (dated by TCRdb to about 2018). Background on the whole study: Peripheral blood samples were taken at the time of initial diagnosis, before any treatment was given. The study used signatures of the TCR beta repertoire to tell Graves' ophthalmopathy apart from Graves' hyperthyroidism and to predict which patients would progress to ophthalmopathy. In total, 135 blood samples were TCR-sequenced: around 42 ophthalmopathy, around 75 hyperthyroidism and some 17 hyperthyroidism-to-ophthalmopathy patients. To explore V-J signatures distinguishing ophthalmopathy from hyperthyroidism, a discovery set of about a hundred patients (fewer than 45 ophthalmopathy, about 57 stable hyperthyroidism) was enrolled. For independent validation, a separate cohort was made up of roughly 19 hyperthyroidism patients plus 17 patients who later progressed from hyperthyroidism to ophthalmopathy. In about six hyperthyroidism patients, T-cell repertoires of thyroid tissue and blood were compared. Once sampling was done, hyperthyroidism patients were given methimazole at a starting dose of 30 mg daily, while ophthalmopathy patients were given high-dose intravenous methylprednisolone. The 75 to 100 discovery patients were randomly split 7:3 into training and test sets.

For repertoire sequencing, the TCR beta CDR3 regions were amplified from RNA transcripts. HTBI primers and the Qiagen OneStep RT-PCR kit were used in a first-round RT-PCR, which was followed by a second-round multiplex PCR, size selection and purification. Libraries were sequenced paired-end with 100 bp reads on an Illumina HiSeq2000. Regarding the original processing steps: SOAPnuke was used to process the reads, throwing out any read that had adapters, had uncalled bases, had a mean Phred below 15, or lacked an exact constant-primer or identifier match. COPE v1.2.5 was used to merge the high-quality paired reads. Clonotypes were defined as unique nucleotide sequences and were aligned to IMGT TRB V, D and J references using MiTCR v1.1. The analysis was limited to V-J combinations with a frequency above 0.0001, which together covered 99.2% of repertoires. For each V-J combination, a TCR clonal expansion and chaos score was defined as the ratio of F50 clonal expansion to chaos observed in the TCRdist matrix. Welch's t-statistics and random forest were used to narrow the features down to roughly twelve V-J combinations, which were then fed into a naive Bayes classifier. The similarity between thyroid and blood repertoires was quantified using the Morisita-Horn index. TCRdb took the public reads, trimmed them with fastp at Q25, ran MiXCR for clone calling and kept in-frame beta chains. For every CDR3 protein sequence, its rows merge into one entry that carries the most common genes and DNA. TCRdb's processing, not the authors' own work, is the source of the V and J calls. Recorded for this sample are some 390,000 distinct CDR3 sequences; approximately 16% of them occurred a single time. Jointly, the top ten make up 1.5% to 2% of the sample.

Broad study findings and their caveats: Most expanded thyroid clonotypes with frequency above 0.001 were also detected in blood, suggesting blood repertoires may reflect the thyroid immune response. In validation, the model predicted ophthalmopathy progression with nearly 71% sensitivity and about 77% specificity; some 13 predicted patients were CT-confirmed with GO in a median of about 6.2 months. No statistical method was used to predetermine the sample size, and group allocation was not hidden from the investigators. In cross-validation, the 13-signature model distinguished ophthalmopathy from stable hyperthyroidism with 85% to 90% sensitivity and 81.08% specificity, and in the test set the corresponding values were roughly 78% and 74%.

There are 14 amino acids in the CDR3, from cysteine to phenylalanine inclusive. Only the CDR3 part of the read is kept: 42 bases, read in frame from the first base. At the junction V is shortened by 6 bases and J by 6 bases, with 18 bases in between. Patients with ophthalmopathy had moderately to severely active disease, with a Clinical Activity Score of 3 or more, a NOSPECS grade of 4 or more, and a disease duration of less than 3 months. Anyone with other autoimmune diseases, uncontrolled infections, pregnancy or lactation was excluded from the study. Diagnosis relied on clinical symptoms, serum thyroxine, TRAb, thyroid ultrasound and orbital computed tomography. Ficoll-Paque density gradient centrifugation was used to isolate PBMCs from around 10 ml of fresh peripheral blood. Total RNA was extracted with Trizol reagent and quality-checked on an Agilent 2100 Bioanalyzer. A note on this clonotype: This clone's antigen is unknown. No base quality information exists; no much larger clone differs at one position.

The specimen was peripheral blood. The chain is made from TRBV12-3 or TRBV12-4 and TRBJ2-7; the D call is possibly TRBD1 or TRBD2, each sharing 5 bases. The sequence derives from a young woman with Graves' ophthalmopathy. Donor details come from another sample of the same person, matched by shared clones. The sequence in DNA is TGTGCCAGCAGGGACTCCAAGATGGGGCTCGAGCAGTACTTC. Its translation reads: CASRDSKMGLEQYF.